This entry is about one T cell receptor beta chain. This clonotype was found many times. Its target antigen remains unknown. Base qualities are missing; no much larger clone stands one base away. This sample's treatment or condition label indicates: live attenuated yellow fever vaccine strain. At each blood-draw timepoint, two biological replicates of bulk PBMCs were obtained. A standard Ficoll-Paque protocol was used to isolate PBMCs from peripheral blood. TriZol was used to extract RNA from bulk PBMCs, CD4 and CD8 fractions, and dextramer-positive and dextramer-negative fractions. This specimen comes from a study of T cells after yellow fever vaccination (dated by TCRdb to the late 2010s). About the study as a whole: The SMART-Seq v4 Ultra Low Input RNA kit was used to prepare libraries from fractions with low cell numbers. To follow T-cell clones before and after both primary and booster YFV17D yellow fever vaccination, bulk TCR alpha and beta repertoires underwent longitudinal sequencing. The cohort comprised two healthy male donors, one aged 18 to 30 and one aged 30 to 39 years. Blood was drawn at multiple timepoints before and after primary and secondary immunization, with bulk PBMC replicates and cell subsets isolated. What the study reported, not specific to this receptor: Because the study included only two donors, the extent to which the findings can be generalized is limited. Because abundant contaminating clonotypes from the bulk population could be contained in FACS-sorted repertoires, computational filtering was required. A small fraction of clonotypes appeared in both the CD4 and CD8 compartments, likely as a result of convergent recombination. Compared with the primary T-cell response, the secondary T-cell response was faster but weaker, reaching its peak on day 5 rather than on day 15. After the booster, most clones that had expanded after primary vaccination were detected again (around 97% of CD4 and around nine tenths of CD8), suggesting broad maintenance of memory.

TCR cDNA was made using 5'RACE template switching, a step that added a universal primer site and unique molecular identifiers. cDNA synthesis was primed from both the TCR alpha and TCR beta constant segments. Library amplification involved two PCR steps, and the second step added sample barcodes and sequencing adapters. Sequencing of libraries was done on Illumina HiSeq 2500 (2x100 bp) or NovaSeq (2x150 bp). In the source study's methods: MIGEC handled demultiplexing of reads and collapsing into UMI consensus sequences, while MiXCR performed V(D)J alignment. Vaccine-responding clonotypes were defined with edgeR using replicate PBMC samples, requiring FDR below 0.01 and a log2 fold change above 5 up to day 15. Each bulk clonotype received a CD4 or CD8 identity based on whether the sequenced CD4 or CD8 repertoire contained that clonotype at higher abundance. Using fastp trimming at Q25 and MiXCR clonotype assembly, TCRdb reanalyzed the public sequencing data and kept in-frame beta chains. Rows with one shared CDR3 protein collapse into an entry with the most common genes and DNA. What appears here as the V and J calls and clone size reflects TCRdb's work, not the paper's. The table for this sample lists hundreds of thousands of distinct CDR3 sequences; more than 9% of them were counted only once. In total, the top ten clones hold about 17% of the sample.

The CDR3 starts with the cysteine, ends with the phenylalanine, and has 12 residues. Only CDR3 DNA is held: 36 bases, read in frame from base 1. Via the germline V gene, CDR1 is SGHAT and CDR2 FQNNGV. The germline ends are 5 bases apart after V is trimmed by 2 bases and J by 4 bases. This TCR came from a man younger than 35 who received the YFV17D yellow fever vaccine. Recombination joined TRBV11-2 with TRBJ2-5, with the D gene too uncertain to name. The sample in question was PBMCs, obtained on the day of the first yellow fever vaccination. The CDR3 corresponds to CASSLSPETQYF. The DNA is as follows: TGTGCCAGCAGCTTATCCCCAGAGACCCAGTACTTC.